Listed below are T cell receptor beta chains from one sample, sequenced in a study of identical twins. MiXCR was run by TCRdb on the 5' RACE reads, yielding one entry per CDR3 protein. The top ten hold 1.5% to 2% of the sample, which has hundreds of thousands of distinct CDR3 sequences, 10% to 15% seen once. The data also belong to a second study, concerning yellow fever vaccine responses in identical twins.

Sequenced sample: PBMCs. The receptors come from a woman under 30 in good health. Both conserved end residues are part of each CDR3. A D gene is named only where the DNA matches it firmly. Clone size is shown for a subset of rows, as once, few, many or a class of expanded clone.

>-|few|TRBV2|TRBJ2-6
CASRGAYSGANVLTF
TGTGCCAGCAGAGGTGCCTACTCTGGGGCCAACGTCCTGACTTTC
>-|-|TRBV6-5|TRBJ1-1
CASSYQGERSEAFF
TGTGCCAGCAGTTATCAGGGAGAAAGAAGTGAAGCTTTCTTT
>-|many|TRBV7-9|TRBJ2-3
CASSSPWNIGATDTQYF
TGTGCCAGCAGCTCCCCTTGGAACATCGGGGCCACAGATACGCAGTATTTT
>TRBD2|few|TRBV5-1|TRBJ2-7
CASSRNGLAAVLDEQYF
TGCGCCAGCAGCCGAAACGGACTAGCGGCGGTACTCGACGAGCAGTACTTC
>TRBD2|-|TRBV5-6|TRBJ2-3
CASSLGLNGGTDTQYF
TGTGCCAGCAGCTTGGGACTAAACGGGGGGACAGATACGCAGTATTTT
>TRBD2|few|TRBV3-1|TRBJ2-3
CASSPGGLAGGQDTQYF
TGTGCCAGCAGCCCCGGGGGGCTAGCGGGGGGGCAAGATACGCAGTATTTT
>-|-|TRBV5-1|TRBJ2-2
CASRPQGNTGELFF
TGCGCCAGCCGCCCACAGGGGAACACCGGGGAGCTGTTTTTT
>-|-|TRBV11-3|TRBJ2-1
CASSLRPNNEQFF
TGTGCCAGCAGCCTCAGACCAAACAATGAGCAGTTCTTC
>TRBD2|-|TRBV12-3/TRBV12-4|TRBJ2-1
CASRLAEHNEQFF
TGTGCCAGCCGGCTAGCGGAACACAATGAGCAGTTCTTC
>-|many|TRBV6-1|TRBJ1-2
CASSEGERHGYTF
TGTGCCAGCAGTGAAGGGGAGCGTCATGGCTACACCTTC